This T cell receptor (beta chain) was found in a study of cytotoxic CD8 clonotypes in ibrutinib-treated CLL (dated by TCRdb to the early 2020s). About the full investigation: The cohort included some 14 treatment-naive and eleven to twelve relapsed/refractory patients; 17 to 18 were IGHV unmutated. Cryopreserved peripheral blood mononuclear cells were obtained before treatment, at response, and at either sustained remission or disease progression. The response samples were drawn at a median of 12 months into treatment, with a range of about 6 to 36 months. Responses were partial in roughly 24 patients and complete in 2; after median approximately 69 months follow-up, 14 stayed in remission and some twelve progressed. Samples averaged approximately 260,000 productive templates and 90,000 to 100,000 productive rearrangements. All remission and progressive disease samples were collected while patients were still receiving ibrutinib. Of the approximately 86 participants in the trial, approximately 25 had longitudinal samples available. What the research found in general, with its limitations: Lymph node repertoires were not examined, and the timing of sampling was not matched between patients in sustained remission and those whose disease progressed. At ibrutinib response clonality went up, during sustained remission it held steady, and at progression it dropped back toward baseline. Public clonotypes were rare and either shrank or stayed stable during treatment, and the rise in clonality at ibrutinib response reflected expansion of private clonotypes. Baseline clonality was found to be higher than that of age-matched healthy donors and was strongly correlated with circulating CD8+ T-cell counts.

The time point label of this sample denotes: progressive disease on ibrutinib. For TCR beta library preparation, 1.5 to 2 micrograms of genomic DNA was extracted from cryopreserved PBMCs. Longitudinal blood samples from CLL patients receiving ibrutinib monotherapy were subjected to high-throughput TCR beta sequencing. The patients took part in an open-label, single-center phase 2 trial of ibrutinib monotherapy. A MiSeq instrument was used for deep resolution sequencing, which targeted depths ranging from 1 in 1 million up to 1 in 200,000 T cells, with coverage averaging 10x for each clonotype. The immunoSEQ hsTCRB Kit was used to generate the TCR beta libraries. The study's own analysis went as follows. The data were analyzed with ImmunoSEQ Analyzer and ImmunoSEQ Data Assistant, and V, D and J gene assignments followed IMGT definitions. Clonality, which ranges from 0 to 1, was calculated by subtracting the normalized Shannon entropy of productive rearrangement frequencies from one. Only overrepresented clonotypes making up at least 0.05% of each patient's repertoire were included in the public clonotype analysis. Repertoires from approximately 12 age-matched healthy donors in immuneACCESS were used as clonality controls. TCRdb took over this immuneACCESS table, retaining in-frame rearrangements with V and J assigned. Such tables are incomplete; in checked studies, under half of the missing clones stem from an unresolved V gene, and the remainder is unexplained. V, J and clone size are taken as reported in that table, and D and trimming were inferred from the DNA itself. For this sample there are 12,000 or so clones; around 85% appear just once. In total, the top ten clones hold 20% to 25% of the sample.

This clone was detected a few times. The clone's antigen remains unknown. It has no much larger one-base neighbor in the sample; base qualities were not kept. The TCR sequence derives from a human donor with chronic lymphocytic leukemia. The specimen was PBMCs, collected at disease progression, from a patient treated with ibrutinib.

The CDR3: CASSLVSGNTEAFF. The nucleotide sequence is given as TGTGCCAGCAGCTTGGTGTCAGGGAACACTGAAGCTTTCTTT. The sequence joins TRBV5-5 to TRBJ1-1; the D gene identity is not certain. V lost 0 bases and J lost 1 base; the stretch between them is 7 bases long. The germline V gene (reference sequence) sets CDR1 to SGHKS and CDR2 to YYEKEE. The CDR3 starts with the cysteine, ends with the phenylalanine, and has 14 residues. CDR3 DNA is the only sequence kept; it has 42 bases, read in frame from the first base. Reference TRBV5-5 and TRBJ1-1 proteins supply the regions before and after the CDR3; the full variable domain is: DAGVTQSPTHLIKTRGQQVTLRCSPISGHKSVSWYQQVLGQGPQFIFQYYEKEERGRGNFPDRFSARQFPNYSSELNVNALLLGDSALYLCASSLVSGNTEAFFGQGTRLTVV.